This passage covers 21 T cell receptor beta chains from one sample sequenced in a study of response to subunit inactivated influenza vaccine. TCRdb re-called the RT-PCR reads through MiXCR, storing one row per CDR3 protein. The table has hundreds of thousands of distinct CDR3 sequences, roughly a fifth seen once; the top ten hold about 9.4%. The material was PBMCs from blood, obtained 21 months after vaccination. Source of these receptors: a man between 50 and 70 years old who received an inactivated influenza vaccine.

This clonotype was detected only a few times. The chain joins TRBV27 to TRBJ1-5; D gene ambiguous. V lost 5 bases and J lost 1, with 9 bases in between. Germline values: CDR1 MNHEY, CDR2 SMNVEV (reference sequence). This CDR3 has 14 amino acids. In DNA, the CDR3 is TGTGCCAGCAGTCTTCACCGAAGCAATCAGCCCCAGCATTTT. Translation: CASSLHRSNQPQHF.

The rearrangement uses TRBV28 and TRBJ1-6; no definite D call. CDR1 and CDR2 from the germline V gene are MDHEN and SYDVKM. The CDR3 extends over 12 amino acids. V was cut by 2 bases and J by 10 bases, with 6 bases left in between. The CDR3 bases are TGTGCCAGCAGTTTACTGCAGTCACCCCTCCACTTT. It specifies CASSLLQSPLHF.

The table lists this clonotype with a few counts. The V call is TRBV7-9, the J call TRBJ1-1; no definite D call. With 0 bases removed from V and 4 bases from J, the gap between germline ends came to 3 bases. The length of the CDR3 is 12 residues. Germline-derived CDR1 and CDR2 are SEHNR and FQNEAQ (reference sequence). The CDR3 nucleotides are TGTGCCAGCAGCTTAGCGGTCACTGAAGCTTTCTTT. Translating gives CASSLAVTEAFF.

The J gene is TRBJ1-5, the V gene TRBV28, with 7 bases aligning to TRBD1. Germline V gene data show CDR1 as MDHEN and CDR2 as SYDVKM. This CDR3 contains 16 residues. J lost 5 bases, V lost 4 bases, and 11 bases had no gene match. The CDR3 DNA reads TGTGCCAGCAGTTCCATACAGGGGTGGATCGATCAGCCCCAGCATTTT. Protein sequence: CASSSIQGWIDQPQHF.

This clonotype was recorded at least ten times. The chain joins TRBV6-2 or TRBV6-3 to TRBJ1-1; D perhaps matches TRBD1 (5 bases). The CDR3 contains 13 residues. The V gene's germline CDR1 is MNHEY and CDR2 SVGEGT. Trimming cost V 2 bases and J 6 bases, with 10 bases left between them. The CDR3 protein is CASSYVGASEAFF. DNA of the CDR3: TGTGCCAGCAGTTACGTAGGGGCATCTGAAGCTTTCTTT.

This clonotype came up a few times. The genes are TRBV20-1 and TRBJ2-1; 11 bases match TRBD2. This CDR3 comprises 16 residues. Germline V gene data show CDR1 as DFQATT and CDR2 as SNEGSKA (reference sequence). J was trimmed by 2 bases and V by 6 bases; bases with no gene match: 9. The CDR3 loop is CSAISIAGGTYNEQFF. For the CDR3, the DNA is TGCAGTGCCATATCCATAGCGGGAGGGACCTACAATGAGCAGTTCTTC.

This clonotype occurred a few times. J is TRBJ1-4 and V is TRBV20-1; D ambiguous. Trimming stripped 3 bases from V and 7 bases from J, with 18 bases between. Germline V gives CDR1 DFQATT, CDR2 SNEGSKA (reference sequence). The CDR3 runs 15 residues. Here the CDR3 DNA reads TGCAGTGCTAGGCTGTCTAGGGTGGTTGCTGAAAAACTGTTTTTT. This codes for CSARLSRVVAEKLFF.

This sequence joins TRBV19 and TRBJ1-2, with a possible D match to TRBD1 (5 bases). There are 14 residues in the CDR3. CDR1 is LNHDA, CDR2 SQIVND, per germline (reference sequence). Deletions cut 8 bases from V and 0 bases from J, with 13 bases between. The CDR3 nucleotides are TGTGCCAGTCTTCGGGGACCTGCTAACTATGGCTACACCTTC. Its translation is CASLRGPANYGYTF.

This sequence joins TRBV20-1 and TRBJ1-2; TRBD1 might be the D (5 bases). V dropped 8 bases and J dropped 5 bases, with 15 bases sitting between them. The CDR3 extends over 12 amino acids. Germline lookup yields CDR1 DFQATT and CDR2 SNEGSKA (reference sequence). CDR3 in DNA: TGCAGTTGGTCAGGGTCTGAATATGGCTACACCTTC. Translation gives CSWSGSEYGYTF.

This clonotype has at least ten counts. V gene TRBV6-1 combines with J gene TRBJ1-2; 10 nucleotides align to TRBD1. The V gene end was trimmed by 3 bases and the J gene end by 5 bases; junction bases not matched to a gene: 6. CDR3 size: 15 residues. Germline V lookup: CDR1 MNHNS, CDR2 SASEGT. The CDR3 loop reads CASSDPGTGAYGYTF. The CDR3 region has the DNA TGTGCCAGCAGTGACCCTGGGACAGGGGCATATGGCTACACCTTC.

This clonotype was found a few times. The chain combines TRBV14 with TRBJ1-2; TRBD1 aligns across 9 bases. The germline CDR1 and CDR2 sequences are SGHDN and FVKESK. The CDR3 is 16 amino acids. The ends lost 4 bases at V and 2 bases at J; junction bases unmatched: 8. In DNA, the CDR3 is TGTGCCAGCAGCCCTTTGGCAGGGACAGGGAACTATGGCTACACCTTC. Protein: CASSPLAGTGNYGYTF.

This clonotype was found many times. This chain links TRBV5-6 with TRBJ2-7, with 7 bases identical to TRBD1. Germline V lookup: CDR1 SGHDT, CDR2 YYEEEE. V lost 0 bases and J lost 4; bases outside the gene matches: 4. CDR3 length: 14 amino acids. The CDR3 DNA reads as TGTGCCAGCAGCTTGGGACAGGGTTCGTACGAGCAGTACTTC. The encoded protein is CASSLGQGSYEQYF.

There are a few counts of this clonotype. The genes are TRBV19 and TRBJ2-7; 11 bases map to TRBD2. The CDR3 consists of 14 residues. The J segment lost 3 bases and the V segment lost 2 bases, leaving 0 bases of the junction unmatched. The germline CDR1 and CDR2 sequences are LNHDA and SQIVND (reference sequence). Here the CDR3 DNA reads TGTGCCAGTAGTATAACTAGCGGGAGCTACGAGCAGTACTTC. It encodes CASSITSGSYEQYF.

The V gene is TRBV5-1, the J gene TRBJ1-2; a weak D match, TRBD1 (5 bases). The CDR3 totals 14 residues. From germline, CDR1 is SGHRS and CDR2 YFSETQ. The V end lost 4 bases, the J end lost 0 bases, and 10 bases lay between the germline ends. This CDR3 is CASSGAITNYGYTF. The CDR3 DNA is TGCGCCAGCAGCGGGGCTATAACTAACTATGGCTACACCTTC.

This clonotype was seen repeatedly, ten times or more. The chain couples TRBV20-1 to TRBJ2-2; D might be TRBD2 (5 bases). CDR1 DFQATT and CDR2 SNEGSKA come from the germline V gene (reference sequence). There are 13 residues in the CDR3. V was cut by 3 bases and J by 5 bases, with 10 bases left in between. In DNA form, the CDR3 reads TGCAGTGCTAGCAGAGGGTTAACCGGGGAGCTGTTTTTT. Protein: CSASRGLTGELFF.

This clonotype showed up many times. The chain employs TRBV7-6 and TRBJ1-6; possibly TRBD1 for D (6 bases). Looked up from germline, CDR1 is SGHVS and CDR2 is FNYEAQ. The CDR3 loop spans 16 amino acids. V lost 5 bases to trimming and J lost 0 bases, with 11 bases between them. The CDR3 coding sequence is TGTGCCAGCAGCCCAGGACAGAGCTCCTATAATTCACCCCTCCACTTT. It is translated as CASSPGQSSYNSPLHF.

The J gene is TRBJ1-5, the V gene TRBV20-1; 7 bases are a match to TRBD1. V lost 0 bases to trimming and J lost 3 bases; unmatched junction nucleotides: 8. CDR3 size: 16 residues. From germline, CDR1 is DFQATT and CDR2 SNEGSKA (reference sequence). As DNA, the CDR3 is TGCAGTGCTAGAGATTCCCTGACAGGGACCAATCAGCCCCAGCATTTT. Residues: CSARDSLTGTNQPQHF.

This clonotype has a handful of counts. The V and J genes are TRBV7-9 and TRBJ2-1; 10 bases fit TRBD1. CDR1 and CDR2 (germline): SEHNR, FQNEAQ (reference sequence). V was clipped by 5 bases and J by 6 bases; unmatched bases: 13. The CDR3 runs to 17 residues. CDR3 in DNA: TGTGCCAGCAGCCTAGAGTTACTTCGGACAGGGGGCAATGAGCAGTTCTTC. This translates into CASSLELLRTGGNEQFF.

The chain is built from TRBV12-3 or TRBV12-4 and TRBJ1-1; D gene ambiguous. Trimming shortened V by 3 bases and J by 1 base, and 9 bases separated the two germline ends. The CDR3 loop spans 14 amino acids. CDR3: CASSLWHQNTEAFF. The DNA for the CDR3 is TGTGCCAGCAGTTTGTGGCACCAGAACACTGAAGCTTTCTTT.

This chain joins TRBV28 and TRBJ2-2, with no clear D. The germline gives CDR1 MDHEN, CDR2 SYDVKM. Trimming cost V 6 bases and J 1 base, with 9 bases left between them. This CDR3 region has 14 residues. Written as DNA, the CDR3 is TGTGCCAGCAGCAATAGTGGGAACACCGGGGAGCTGTTTTTT. Translated: CASSNSGNTGELFF. The entire variable domain, with the rest obtained from reference TRBV28 and TRBJ2-2, is as follows: DVKVTQSSRYLVKRTGEKVFLECVQDMDHENMFWYRQDPGLGLRLIYFSYDVKMKEKGDIPEGYSVSREKKERFSLILESASTNQTSMYLCASSNSGNTGELFFGEGSRLTVL.

CDR3 sequence (DNA): TGTGCCAGCAGCTTGATGTCTGGCGGGAGATCGTACAATGAGCAGTTCTTC. Protein sequence: CASSLMSGGRSYNEQFF. V and J are TRBV7-2 and TRBJ2-1, with 7 bases identical to TRBD2. This CDR3 region has 17 residues. The ends lost 3 bases at V and 4 bases at J; junction bases unmatched: 12. Germline lookup yields CDR1 SGHTA and CDR2 FQGNSA.